Presented here are 4 T cell receptor beta chains from one specimen sequenced in a study of blood T cell repertoires in COVID-19. The assay was immunoSEQ multiplex PCR, and TCRdb's table has in-frame clones only and misses some. Here the sample spans 100,000 to 150,000 clones, 84% being singletons. Material for sequencing was peripheral blood. Receptor source: a woman in her sixties with acute or convalescent COVID-19.

The chain recombines TRBV5-6 with TRBJ1-3; the D gene is possibly TRBD1 (5 bases). This CDR3 is 11 amino acids long. Germline CDR1 SGHDT, CDR2 YYEEEE. The germline V and J ends were trimmed by 4 bases and 9 bases, with 8 bases remaining between them. The CDR3 sequence: CASSVGGTIYF. CDR3 sequence (DNA): TGTGCCAGCAGCGTCGGGGGCACCATATATTTT. The entire variable domain, with the rest obtained from reference TRBV5-6 and TRBJ1-3, is as follows: DAGVTQSPTHLIKTRGQQVTLRCSPKSGHDTVSWYQQALGQGPQFIFQYYEEEERQRGNFPDRFSGHQFPNYSSELNVNALLLGDSALYLCASSVGGTIYFGEGSWLTVV.

This clone has only a few counts. This rearrangement joins TRBV11-2 to TRBJ2-7, with TRBD1 matching 8 bases. Germline CDR1 is SGHAT and CDR2 is FQNNGV. The length of the CDR3 is 14 residues. Trimming cost V 5 bases and J 2 bases; bases outside gene matches: 5. The CDR3, as DNA: TGTGCCAGCAGCCTACAGACAGGGGCCTACGAGCAGTACGTC. It codes for CASSLQTGAYEQYV.

On this clone itself: Just one base apart from a much larger clone, this may be a read error. Here the CDR3 reads CASSRNRGYEQYF. CDR3 bases: TGTGCCAGCAGCCGCAACAGGGGCTACGAGCAGTACTTC. The chain carries TRBV14 and TRBJ2-7; 7 bases are shared with TRBD1. The length of the CDR3 is 13 residues. The trim removed 4 bases at V and 3 bases at J, leaving 3 bases unmatched. Germline V gives CDR1 SGHDN, CDR2 FVKESK.

This clone was detected only a few times. This rearrangement joins TRBV29-1 to TRBJ1-1; TRBD1 matches 7 bases. The CDR3 has 13 amino acids. Germline CDR1 and CDR2: SQVTM and ANQGSEA. J gave up 8 bases and V 6 bases, and 12 bases lay outside the gene matches. In DNA, the CDR3 is TGCAGCGTGGGGACCGCCGGAGGGGGCGAAGCTTTCTTT. Translating gives CSVGTAGGGEAFF.